This record covers a single TCR beta chain. This clonotype showed up many times. No cognate antigen has been identified for it. The sample holds no much larger clone one base away, and base qualities are not on file. These data are taken from a study of CD8 T cells in ankylosing spondylitis (dated by TCRdb to about 2017). Some background on the complete study: To find TCR variants linked to disease, the study profiled T cell receptor beta repertoires in ankylosing spondylitis patients and healthy donors. The full study cohort comprised about 23 ankylosing spondylitis patients and approximately 100 healthy donors. Peripheral blood was sampled, and synovial fluid was also collected from ankylosing spondylitis patients. Findings and caveats that apply to the study as a whole: According to the report, matched synovial fluid samples from ankylosing spondylitis patients were significantly enriched for the disease-linked clones. The disease-linked clones had a CD8+ phenotype and were found at relatively low frequencies in peripheral blood. Some motif variants were previously reported in synovial fluid and blood of reactive arthritis patients, suggesting common disease-initiation mechanisms. Blood from ankylosing spondylitis patients appeared to be characterized by a TCR beta motif made up of about 8 highly homologous amino acid variants.

Trimming takes 6 bases from V and 8 bases from J, and the germline ends sit 16 bases apart. CDR1 and CDR2 are drawn from the germline V gene (reference sequence): MNHEY, SMNVEV. The cysteine opens and the phenylalanine closes a CDR3 of 13 amino acids. Kept here is only the CDR3 DNA, which spans 39 bases and is read in frame from base 1. Instrument on record: Illumina HiSeq 2500. Quantitative 5'-RACE with molecular barcodes was the method used to prepare the TCR beta libraries. The authors processed their data as follows. A new computational method based on a probabilistic model of VDJ rearrangement was used to identify disease-linked TCR variants. Using fastp at Q25 and MiXCR, TCRdb reprocessed the public reads and kept productive beta chains. CDR3 protein sequences are deduplicated, and each keeps its most common genes and DNA. The V and J calls were not made by the authors but by TCRdb's processing. The sample contains roughly 130,000 distinct CDR3 sequences, over 6.5% of them found a single time. The ten largest clones take up 12% of the sample.

The chain joins TRBV27 to TRBJ1-2; the D gene is perhaps TRBD1, from 5 matching bases. Material: blood, either unsorted or a sorted T cell fraction (not recorded which). The receptor was isolated from a male donor with ankylosing spondylitis or in good health (not recorded which). The nucleotide sequence reads as follows: TGTGCCAGCAGCCTTCTAAATGGGGGAGGCTACACCTTC. Translation gives CASSLLNGGGYTF.